Sequencing of this T cell receptor (beta chain) was carried out in a study of control samples from healthy donors and cancer patients. Sequenced by immunoSEQ multiplex PCR; TCRdb stores in-frame clones only, minus some. The repertoire includes about 150,000 clones, about 93% of them detected once, and roughly 0.7% sits in the top ten. V lost 3 bases and J lost 7, with 10 bases in between. The CDR3 has 13 amino acids. CDR1 LNHDA and CDR2 SQIVND come from the germline V gene (reference sequence). Input material: blood. The origin of this receptor is a woman aged 30 to 39 in good health. The chain employs TRBV19 and TRBJ1-5; D call uncertain. The DNA of the CDR3 is TGTGCCAGTAGTATCATGGAGAGGCAGCCCCAGCATTTT. It encodes CASSIMERQPQHF.